Presented here are 29 T cell receptor beta chains from one specimen sequenced in a study of blood T cells in healthy people across ages. Primers used in a second PCR of roughly 7 to 12 cycles were a sample-barcoded 5' primer and a J-beta primer mix. One entry per CDR3 protein, called by TCRdb with MiXCR from the 5' RACE reads. The table shows 800,000 to 900,000 distinct CDR3 sequences, with 62% occurring only once. Specimen: blood. All receptors come from a man aged 30 to 45 in good health.

The gene calls are TRBV10-3 and TRBJ1-6, with 11 bases lining up with TRBD1. Looked up from germline, CDR1 is ENHRY and CDR2 is SYGVKD. This CDR3 spans 16 amino acids. The ends lost 4 bases at V and 9 bases at J; junction bases unmatched: 8. CDR3 DNA: TGTGCCATCAGTGGGCCCGGACAGGGGGCAGGTTCACCCCTCCACTTT. Protein product: CAISGPGQGAGSPLHF.

V gene TRBV4-3 combines with J gene TRBJ2-1; maybe TRBD2 (5 bases). There are 16 residues in the CDR3. Trimming left V 0 bases short and J 7 bases short, with 16 bases between. Looked up from germline, CDR1 is LGHNA and CDR2 is YSLEER. The CDR3 spells CASSQDLPQRRNEQFF. The CDR3 DNA sequence: TGCGCCAGCAGCCAAGATCTCCCCCAGCGGAGGAATGAGCAGTTCTTC.

The chain recombines TRBV27 with TRBJ1-2, with a possible D match to TRBD1 (5 bases). Trimming shortened V by 4 bases and J by 6 bases, and 21 bases separated the two germline ends. The CDR3 is 16 amino acids. Per the germline V gene, CDR1 is MNHEY and CDR2 is SMNVEV (reference sequence). CDR3 coding DNA: TGTGCCAGCAGTTCCCACCCAGGGTTGGAAAGGCATGGCTACACCTTC. Residues: CASSSHPGLERHGYTF.

The chain employs TRBV20-1 and TRBJ2-1; D is unresolved. Trimming took 5 bases from V and 7 from J, leaving 9 bases between them. Germline V gene sequence: CDR1 DFQATT, CDR2 SNEGSKA (reference sequence). The CDR3 runs 11 residues. The CDR3: CSAYGQNEQFF. The CDR3 nucleotides are TGCAGTGCTTATGGTCAAAATGAGCAGTTCTTC.

This chain uses TRBV6-2 or TRBV6-3 with TRBJ2-7; TRBD1 agrees at 10 bases. Per germline, CDR1 MNHEY and CDR2 SVGEGT. This CDR3 comprises 12 residues. The trim removed 8 bases at V and 4 bases at J, leaving 2 bases unmatched. The CDR3 protein is CASDRGRYEQYF. CDR3 coding DNA: TGTGCCAGCGACAGGGGGCGGTACGAGCAGTACTTC.

The rearrangement uses TRBV2 and TRBJ2-2; 9 bases fit TRBD1. V shed 6 bases, J shed 4 bases, and the junction held 6 bases outside the gene matches. CDR3 length equals 15 residues. Germline assignment: CDR1 SNHLY and CDR2 FYNNEI. The CDR3: CASRNTGGGTGELFF. The CDR3 DNA sequence: TGTGCCAGCAGGAACACAGGGGGCGGCACCGGGGAGCTGTTTTTT.

The chain combines TRBV7-2 with TRBJ2-6, with TRBD1 as a possible D gene (6 bases). Germline CDR1 SGHTA, CDR2 FQGNSA. CDR3 length: 15 residues. Trimming took 4 bases from V and 2 from J, leaving 9 bases between them. The CDR3: CASSYGQPGANVLTF. The CDR3 coding sequence is TGTGCCAGCAGCTACGGACAGCCTGGGGCCAACGTCCTGACTTTC. Filled out from reference TRBV7-2 and TRBJ2-6, the complete variable domain reads GAGVSQSPSNKVTEKGKDVELRCDPISGHTALYWYRQSLGQGLEFLIYFQGNSAPDKSGLPSDRFSAERTGGSVSTLTIQRTQQEDSAVYLCASSYGQPGANVLTFGAGSRLTVL.

The chain carries TRBV6-5 and TRBJ2-5, with 9 bases fitting TRBD1. This CDR3 has 19 amino acids. Losses at the gene ends were 0 bases for V and 0 bases for J; bases not matched to a gene: 11. CDR1 and CDR2 (germline): MNHEY, SVGAGI. CDR3: CASSYSLLGQGKNQETQYF. The CDR3 DNA reads TGTGCCAGCAGTTACTCTCTTCTAGGACAGGGGAAAAACCAAGAGACCCAGTACTTC.

This chain links TRBV7-2 with TRBJ2-7; D possibly corresponds to TRBD2 (5 bases). The CDR3 is made up of 14 amino acids. Trimming removed 5 bases at V and 2 bases at J, with 13 bases between. Germline-derived CDR1 and CDR2 are SGHTA and FQGNSA. The CDR3: CASSAQRFTYEQYF. The CDR3 DNA sequence: TGTGCCAGCAGCGCACAGCGGTTCACCTACGAGCAGTACTTC.

This chain's CDR3 is CSVTPVGTDSYEQYF. The DNA of the CDR3 is TGCAGCGTTACCCCGGTTGGGACAGACTCCTACGAGCAGTACTTC. The chain couples TRBV29-1 to TRBJ2-7, with 7 bases matching TRBD1. V lost 5 bases to trimming and J lost 0 bases; unmatched junction nucleotides: 10. Germline V gene data show CDR1 as SQVTM and CDR2 as ANQGSEA. The CDR3 length is 15 residues.

The rearrangement links TRBV29-1 to TRBJ2-3, with D possibly being TRBD2 (5 bases). CDR3 length equals 15 residues. The V gene lost 4 bases and the J gene lost 1 base, with 15 bases spanning the gap. The germline gives CDR1 SQVTM, CDR2 ANQGSEA. The CDR3 nucleotides read TGCAGCGTTGGATTGCCTAGCCGACGCACAGATACGCAGTATTTT. Encoded protein: CSVGLPSRRTDTQYF.

This clonotype has a handful of counts. This chain joins TRBV6-2 or TRBV6-3 and TRBJ2-1, with 7 bases fitting TRBD2. Germline CDR1 and CDR2: MNHEY and SVGEGT. The V segment lost 0 bases and the J segment 9 bases; nucleotides outside the gene matches: 5. The CDR3 consists of 14 residues. The CDR3 protein is CASSYSGSGREQFF. CDR3 sequence (DNA): TGTGCCAGCAGTTACTCGGGTAGCGGGCGTGAGCAGTTCTTC.

The chain joins TRBV4-2 to TRBJ2-1, with D perhaps TRBD1 (6 bases). The CDR3 covers 14 residues. Germline V gene data show CDR1 as LGHNA and CDR2 as YNFKEQ. Trimming pared 0 bases from V and 8 bases from J, leaving 11 bases between. In DNA form, the CDR3 reads TGTGCCAGCAGCCAAGATGGGGGCTCGGATGAGCAGTTCTTC. This codes for CASSQDGGSDEQFF.

This chain connects TRBV5-6 to TRBJ2-4, with D perhaps matching TRBD1 or TRBD2 (5 bases each). V lost 4 bases to trimming and J lost 2 bases, with 19 bases between them. Germline V CDR1 and CDR2: SGHDT, YYEEEE. This CDR3 region has 17 residues. The CDR3 spells CASSPRGESPPKNIQYF. The DNA of the CDR3 is TGTGCCAGCAGCCCTCGAGGGGAGAGCCCCCCCAAAAACATTCAGTACTTC.

The CDR3 protein is CAARGLNTEAFF. CDR3 in DNA: TGTGCCGCTCGGGGGCTGAACACTGAAGCTTTCTTT. The chain carries TRBV6-5 and TRBJ1-1, with D possibly TRBD1 on 6 matching bases. Germline V gene lookup returns CDR1 MNHEY and CDR2 SVGAGI. Deletions cut 11 bases from V and 0 bases from J, with 10 bases between. CDR3 length equals 12 residues.

The V gene is TRBV20-1, the J gene TRBJ1-6; the D gene is possibly TRBD1 (6 bases). CDR1 is DFQATT and CDR2 is SNEGSKA in the germline V gene (reference sequence). V was clipped by 1 base and J by 9 bases, with 16 bases between them. The CDR3 extends over 15 amino acids. CDR3 sequence: CSARVVGQIGSPLHF. In DNA form, the CDR3 reads TGCAGTGCTAGAGTGGTAGGACAGATCGGTTCACCCCTCCACTTT.

Only one count was recorded for this clonotype. The CDR3 region is CASSIDILGTQYF. Written as DNA, the CDR3 is TGTGCCAGCAGTATAGACATATTAGGGACCCAGTACTTC. This chain connects TRBV12-3 or TRBV12-4 to TRBJ2-5; no reliable D call. The CDR3 loop spans 13 amino acids. V dropped 5 bases and J dropped 7 bases, with 14 bases sitting between them.

The rearrangement links TRBV25-1 to TRBJ2-1, with unresolved D. Matching the DNA end better, TRBJ2-7 makes the J call doubtful. Germline V gives CDR1 MGHDK, CDR2 SYGVNS. This CDR3 spans 13 amino acids. The CDR3 coding sequence is TGTGCCAGCAGTGAACTCCCGTACAATGAGCAGTACTTC. Translation: CASSELPYNEQYF.

V usage is TRBV7-9 and J usage is TRBJ1-4; 8 nucleotides agree with TRBD1. J gave up 7 bases and V 5 bases, and 12 bases lay outside the gene matches. Germline loops: CDR1 SEHNR, CDR2 FQNEAQ (reference sequence). CDR3 length: 16 amino acids. Written as DNA, the CDR3 is TGTGCCAGCAGCGCCTGGGGCAGGGGGCGGGGTGAAAAACTGTTTTTT. Translating it yields CASSAWGRGRGEKLFF. Together with reference TRBV7-9 and TRBJ1-4, the CDR3 gives the full variable domain: DTGVSQNPRHKITKRGQNVTFRCDPISEHNRLYWYRQTLGQGPEFLTYFQNEAQLEKSRLLSDRFSAERPKGSFSTLEIQRTEQGDSAMYLCASSAWGRGRGEKLFFGSGTQLSVL.

This clonotype was seen only a few times. V gene TRBV20-1 combines with J gene TRBJ2-1; 9 positions match TRBD2. V was pared by 0 bases and J by 4 bases, with 7 bases of the junction left unmatched. Germline CDR1 DFQATT, CDR2 SNEGSKA (reference sequence). The CDR3 extends over 16 amino acids. The CDR3 coding sequence is TGCAGTGCTAGAGATGGGGCGGGGGGGGCATACAATGAGCAGTTCTTC. Translating gives CSARDGAGGAYNEQFF.

This clonotype came up a few times. The rearrangement joins TRBV7-6 to TRBJ2-1; 7 nucleotides match TRBD2. V lost 5 bases to trimming and J lost 2 bases; unmatched junction nucleotides: 6. This CDR3 is built from 15 residues. The germline gives CDR1 SGHVS, CDR2 FNYEAQ. The CDR3 DNA is TGTGCCAGCAGCCCCTCCGCGGGGGCCTACAATGAGCAGTTCTTC. Its protein product is CASSPSAGAYNEQFF. Full variable domain (remainder filled in from reference TRBV7-6 and TRBJ2-1): GAGVSQSPRYKVTKRGQDVALRCDPISGHVSLYWYRQALGQGPEFLTYFNYEAQQDKSGLPNDRFSAERPEGSISTLTIQRTEQRDSAMYRCASSPSAGAYNEQFFGPGTRLTVL.

In this sample, this clonotype turned up once. The chain recombines TRBV11-2 with TRBJ1-1; the D gene is possibly TRBD1 (6 bases). Germline V CDR1 and CDR2: SGHAT, FQNNGV. With 6 bases removed from V and 6 bases from J, the gap between germline ends came to 17 bases. The CDR3 loop spans 14 amino acids. The CDR3, as DNA: TGTGCCAGCAGTTTCGCCGGGACACTATCTGAAGCTTTCTTT. Translation: CASSFAGTLSEAFF. Full variable domain (outside the CDR3, taken from reference TRBV11-2 and TRBJ1-1): EAGVAQSPRYKIIEKRQSVAFWCNPISGHATLYWYQQILGQGPKLLIQFQNNGVVDDSQLPKDRFSAERLKGVDSTLKIQPAKLEDSAVYLCASSFAGTLSEAFFGQGTRLTVV.

The gene calls are TRBV7-2 and TRBJ2-3; 8 bases line up with TRBD2. There are 15 residues in the CDR3. V was clipped by 4 bases and J by 2 bases; unmatched bases: 5. Germline CDR1 and CDR2: SGHTA and FQGNSA. CDR3 protein: CASSYSGGNTDTQYF. DNA for the CDR3: TGTGCCAGCAGCTACTCGGGGGGGAACACAGATACGCAGTATTTT.

In its sample, this clonotype was seen a few times. The genes are TRBV10-3 and TRBJ2-6; possible D gene TRBD1, 5 bases. CDR3 length equals 16 residues. V shed 5 bases and J shed 0 bases, with 11 bases lying between them. Germline V gene sequence: CDR1 ENHRY, CDR2 SYGVKD. The CDR3 coding sequence is TGTGCCATCAGTCGGACCGACAGCTCTGGGGCCAACGTCCTGACTTTC. Translated, it gives CAISRTDSSGANVLTF.

Concerning this clonotype itself: A junction boundary mismatches the germline segment, possibly from a read error. This chain joins TRBV4-3 and TRBJ2-1, with D possibly TRBD1 on 6 matching bases. The CDR3 is 13 amino acids. CDR1 and CDR2 from the germline V gene are LGHNA and YSLEER. The CDR3 region has the DNA TGCGCCGGCAGCCAAGTAGGGGGTGACGAGCAGTTCTTC. Its protein product is CAGSQVGGDEQFF.

Details on this clonotype: One end of the junction is discordant with germline, which a read error may explain. The rearrangement uses TRBV3-1 and TRBJ2-1; possibly TRBD1 for D (6 bases). The CDR3 has 16 amino acids. Per the germline V gene, CDR1 is LGHDT and CDR2 is YNNKEL (reference sequence). The CDR3 nucleotides are TGTGCCAGCAGCCAAGTAGGACAGAACTCCAACAATGAGCAGTTCTTC. Translated, it gives CASSQVGQNSNNEQFF.

J is TRBJ1-2 and V is TRBV5-6; D uncertain. Trimming cost V 7 bases and J 4 bases, with 17 bases left between them. CDR1 is SGHDT, CDR2 YYEEEE, per germline. The CDR3 has 14 residues. Here the CDR3 reads CASSRETVTYGYTF. Written as DNA, the CDR3 is TGTGCCAGCTCCCGAGAGACGGTCACCTATGGCTACACCTTC.

The chain employs TRBV7-3 and TRBJ2-4, with 9 bases aligning to TRBD2. The J call may be faulty, since TRBJ2-5 better matches the DNA end. CDR3 length: 15 residues. Germline V gene lookup returns CDR1 SGHTA and CDR2 FQGTGA. In DNA form, the CDR3 reads TGTGCCAGCAGCTCGGGGACTAGCCGCGCGGAGACCCAGTACTTC. Protein product: CASSSGTSRAETQYF.

The CDR3 protein is CASSQDGTEPYEQYF. The DNA for the CDR3 is TGTGCCAGCAGCCAAGACGGGACGGAGCCCTACGAGCAGTACTTC. V gene TRBV4-2 combines with J gene TRBJ2-4, with D perhaps matching TRBD1 or TRBD2 (5 bases each). The end of the DNA is better explained by TRBJ2-7, so the J call may be wrong. The CDR3 contains 15 residues. CDR1 is LGHNA and CDR2 is YNFKEQ in the germline V gene.